This TCR beta chain was documented in a study of Tregs in tolerant kidney transplant recipients. Study as a whole: Related graft donors supplied nonmyeloablative bone marrow transplants, and mixed chimerism was transient.

Germline CDR1 SGHRS, CDR2 YFSETQ. V was clipped by 6 bases and J by 0 bases; unmatched bases: 4. The CDR3 covers 14 residues. Method: immunoSEQ multiplex PCR; TCRdb's copy keeps in-frame clones and lacks some. The sample table sets out about 30,000 clones. A remark on this clone: With the read ending 3 residues before the CDR3 end, the germline J gene is used to fill in that end.

The J gene is TRBJ1-1, the V gene TRBV5-1; TRBD1 agrees at 8 bases. Material: CD8+ T cells from blood, obtained before the transplant. The clonotype originates from a human donor who received a combined kidney and bone marrow transplant. The CDR3 sequence is CASTGGLMNTEAFF. Incomplete CDR3 DNA: TGCGCCAGCACAGGGGGCTTGATGAACACTGAA.